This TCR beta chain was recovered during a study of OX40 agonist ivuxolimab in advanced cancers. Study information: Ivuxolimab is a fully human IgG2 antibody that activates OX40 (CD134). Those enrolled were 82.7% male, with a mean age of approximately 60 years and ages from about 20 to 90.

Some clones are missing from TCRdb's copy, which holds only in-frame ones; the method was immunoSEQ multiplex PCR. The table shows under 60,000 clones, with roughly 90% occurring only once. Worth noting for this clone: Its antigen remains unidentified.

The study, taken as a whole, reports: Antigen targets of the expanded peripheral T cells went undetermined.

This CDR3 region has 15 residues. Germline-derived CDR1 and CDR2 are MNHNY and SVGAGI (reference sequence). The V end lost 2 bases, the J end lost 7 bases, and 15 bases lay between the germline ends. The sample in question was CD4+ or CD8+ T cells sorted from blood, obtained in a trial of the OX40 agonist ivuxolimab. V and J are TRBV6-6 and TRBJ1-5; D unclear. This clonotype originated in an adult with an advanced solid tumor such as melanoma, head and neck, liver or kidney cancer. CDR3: CASSYDSRLRQPQHF. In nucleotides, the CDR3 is TGTGCCAGCAGTTACGATTCACGACTTCGGCAGCCCCAGCATTTT.